This TCR beta chain was obtained from a study of T-cell memory formation after mild COVID-19 (dated by TCRdb to 2020 to 2023). In the study overall: TCR sequence clusters from the two donors were largely donor specific. T-cell clones expanding and contracting after mild COVID-19 in a couple of donors were tracked by longitudinal TCRalpha and TCRbeta repertoire sequencing. Two young, previously healthy adult volunteers, one female and one male, were included in the cohort.

General conclusions and limits of the study: The study covered only two mild cases, and larger cohorts including severe cases with pre-infection samples were considered necessary. Contracting CD4+ clones were located mainly in the CM and EM memory subsets, whereas CD8+ clones were found to be enriched in EMRA. SARS-CoV-2 specificity of the second-wave clones peaking on day 37 was not confirmed. Clones that contracted from day 15 to 85 showed balanced CD4/CD8 phenotypes, whereas a second wave of clones that expanded from day 15 to 37 leaned towards CD4+. Some responding clones were detected in pre-infection memory, which suggested that pre-existing cross-reactive memory T cells had joined the SARS-CoV-2 response.

TCRdb shows the sequencer as Illumina NovaSeq 6000. cDNA libraries for TCRalpha and TCRbeta were prepared by 5'RACE using constant-segment primers, with sample barcodes and unique molecular identifiers added. Trizol reagent was used to extract RNA from every sample. Library amplification was performed in two PCR steps, and a second sample barcode and Illumina TruSeq adapters were introduced in the second step. Sequencing of the libraries was done on an Illumina NovaSeq, producing 2 x 150 bp paired-end reads. The study's own analysis went as follows. Demultiplexing of reads and collapsing into UMI-guided consensus sequences were performed with migec v1.2.7. Using mixcr v2.1.11, UMI consensuses were aligned to TRA and TRB V and J templates and then assembled into clonotypes. A clonotype was counted as expanded or contracted only if both edgeR and NoisET called the change significant, with noise models trained on biological replicates. For edgeR calls, a false discovery rate-adjusted p below 0.01 and a log2 fold-change threshold of 1 were applied. As an exploratory analysis of dynamics, max-normalized trajectories of the 1000 most abundant clonotypes were examined by PCA with hierarchical clustering. Each responding clone was given a CD4 or CD8 phenotype based on the CD4+ and CD8+ repertoires, which had been sequenced separately. Starting from the raw public reads, TCRdb applied fastp trimming at Q25, assembled clones with MiXCR and retained in-frame beta chains. Merged by CDR3 protein, the rows form single entries marked with the most common genes and DNA. The V and J calls shown here were made by TCRdb, not taken from the authors' results. Counted in this sample were about 320,000 distinct CDR3 sequences; approximately 14% of them appeared once. The ten top clones hold approximately 22% of the sample.

Ficoll-Paque density gradient centrifugation was used to isolate PBMCs. V loses 4 bases, J loses 4 bases, and the germline ends lie 11 bases apart. Sequences SGHRS (CDR1) and YFSETQ (CDR2) are obtained from the germline V gene. The CDR3 runs 13 amino acids, cysteine and phenylalanine included. The only DNA kept is the CDR3, 39 bases in frame from the first base. This clonotype has a count of ten or more. Its antigen is currently not known. Per-nucleotide qualities are absent, and no much larger clonotype sits a single base away. Material: PBMCs or a T cell subset sorted from them (not recorded which). The chain was built from TRBV5-1 and TRBJ2-5; matching of 6 bases hints at TRBD1 as the D gene. The source is a young man who had mild COVID-19 (a few samples of this study predate the infection). The sample titles of this study are shuffled in the database, so cell type and time point are left out; the donor was told from shared clones. The CDR3 sequence is CASSLLGAETQYF. The DNA sequence is as follows: TGCGCCAGCAGCCTCCTGGGGGCAGAGACCCAGTACTTC.